A selection of T cell receptor beta chains follows, all from one sample in a study of blood T cell repertoires in COVID-19. Profiled with immunoSEQ multiplex PCR; TCRdb holds only in-frame clones, not every one. The sample includes about 170,000 clones, approximately 80% of them seen just once. Material: peripheral blood. Receptors were obtained from an elderly woman with active or convalescent COVID-19. Each CDR3 is given with its conserved first and last residue. D genes are given only for firm matches. Where a row states a size, it is once, few, many or the class of an expanded clone; other rows omit it.

j_call: TRBJ1-2; d_call: TRBD1; v_call: TRBV6-1; clone_size: once; cdr3_aa: CASSEVQGAGYGYTF; cdr3_nt: TGTGCCAGCAGTGAAGTCCAGGGGGCCGGTTATGGCTACACCTTC
j_call: TRBJ1-4; d_call: .; v_call: TRBV4-1; clone_size: .; cdr3_aa: CASSRGTEKLFF; cdr3_nt: TGCGCCAGCAGCCGCGGAACAGAAAAACTGTTTTTT
j_call: TRBJ2-7; d_call: TRBD2; v_call: TRBV4-1; clone_size: .; cdr3_aa: CASSQEVAGPYEQYF; cdr3_nt: TGCGCCAGCAGCCAAGAGGTAGCGGGGCCGTACGAGCAGTACTTC
j_call: TRBJ2-7; d_call: TRBD2; v_call: TRBV2; clone_size: few; cdr3_aa: CASSEVPSGGPSYEQYF; cdr3_nt: TGTGCCAGCAGTGAGGTCCCTAGCGGGGGCCCCTCCTACGAGCAGTACTTC
j_call: TRBJ1-1; d_call: TRBD1; v_call: TRBV15; clone_size: .; cdr3_aa: CATSRDWLWTGTNTEAFF; cdr3_nt: TGTGCCACCAGCAGAGATTGGTTATGGACAGGGACGAACACTGAAGCTTTCTTT
j_call: TRBJ2-1; d_call: .; v_call: TRBV10-3; clone_size: .; cdr3_aa: CAISDELGDNEQFF; cdr3_nt: TGTGCCATCAGTGATGAATTAGGAGACAATGAGCAGTTCTTC
j_call: TRBJ2-5; d_call: TRBD1; v_call: TRBV7-2; clone_size: .; cdr3_aa: CASSPGTAGKTQYF; cdr3_nt: TGTGCCAGCAGCCCGGGGACAGCTGGGAAGACCCAGTACTTC
j_call: TRBJ1-2; d_call: TRBD1; v_call: TRBV13; clone_size: .; cdr3_aa: CASSSSYPGQGATF; cdr3_nt: TGTGCCAGCAGCTCCAGCTACCCTGGACAGGGGGCTACCTTC
j_call: TRBJ2-2; d_call: .; v_call: TRBV29-1; clone_size: .; cdr3_aa: CSVGARAPGELFF; cdr3_nt: TGCAGCGTGGGGGCCAGGGCTCCCGGGGAGCTGTTTTTT
j_call: TRBJ2-1; d_call: .; v_call: TRBV11-3; clone_size: .; cdr3_aa: CASSLDPRGFSSYNEQFF; cdr3_nt: TGTGCCAGCAGCTTAGACCCGCGCGGATTTAGCTCCTACAATGAGCAGTTCTTC
j_call: TRBJ1-2; d_call: TRBD1; v_call: TRBV7-2; clone_size: .; cdr3_aa: CASSSPPGQVNYGYTF; cdr3_nt: TGTGCCAGCAGCTCCCCTCCGGGACAGGTCAACTATGGCTACACCTTC
j_call: TRBJ1-2; d_call: .; v_call: TRBV5-1; clone_size: .; cdr3_aa: CASSLEAFYGYTF; cdr3_nt: TGCGCCAGCAGCTTAGAGGCCTTCTATGGCTACACCTTC
j_call: TRBJ2-3; d_call: TRBD2; v_call: TRBV3-1/TRBV3-2; clone_size: .; cdr3_aa: CASSRGLAGEATDTQYF; cdr3_nt: TGTGCCAGCAGCCGAGGTCTAGCGGGGGAAGCCACAGATACGCAGTATTTT
j_call: TRBJ1-1; d_call: .; v_call: TRBV19; clone_size: few; cdr3_aa: CASSNQGIGAFF; cdr3_nt: TGTGCCAGTAGTAACCAGGGTATCGGAGCTTTCTTT
j_call: TRBJ1-4; d_call: .; v_call: TRBV9; clone_size: few; cdr3_aa: CASSVDSQATNEKLFF; cdr3_nt: TGTGCCAGCAGCGTAGACAGCCAGGCAACTAATGAAAAACTGTTTTTT
j_call: TRBJ1-1; d_call: TRBD1; v_call: TRBV6-5; clone_size: .; cdr3_aa: CASSYRGQKNTEAFF; cdr3_nt: TGTGCCAGCAGTTACCGGGGACAGAAAAACACTGAAGCTTTCTTT
j_call: TRBJ1-5; d_call: .; v_call: TRBV7-8; clone_size: .; cdr3_aa: CASSLYGDYSNQPQHF; cdr3_nt: TGTGCCAGCAGCTTATACGGGGACTATAGCAATCAGCCCCAGCATTTT
j_call: TRBJ1-2; d_call: TRBD1; v_call: TRBV30; clone_size: .; cdr3_aa: CAWSVAGTGANYGYTF; cdr3_nt: TGTGCCTGGAGTGTCGCCGGGACAGGGGCTAACTATGGCTACACCTTC
j_call: TRBJ1-2; d_call: .; v_call: TRBV11-3; clone_size: .; cdr3_aa: CASSLDREALYGYTF; cdr3_nt: TGTGCCAGCAGCTTAGACAGGGAGGCGCTCTATGGCTACACCTTC
j_call: TRBJ1-2; d_call: TRBD1; v_call: TRBV7-9; clone_size: .; cdr3_aa: CASSANRGLIYGYTF; cdr3_nt: TGTGCCAGCAGCGCCAACAGGGGGCTGATCTATGGCTACACCTTC
j_call: TRBJ1-2; d_call: .; v_call: TRBV19; clone_size: .; cdr3_aa: CASSTVRDNYGYTF; cdr3_nt: TGTGCCAGTAGTACGGTCAGGGATAACTATGGCTACACCTTC
j_call: TRBJ1-1; d_call: .; v_call: TRBV30; clone_size: .; cdr3_aa: CAWSVQDSTEAFF; cdr3_nt: TGTGCCTGGAGCGTTCAAGACAGCACTGAAGCTTTCTTT